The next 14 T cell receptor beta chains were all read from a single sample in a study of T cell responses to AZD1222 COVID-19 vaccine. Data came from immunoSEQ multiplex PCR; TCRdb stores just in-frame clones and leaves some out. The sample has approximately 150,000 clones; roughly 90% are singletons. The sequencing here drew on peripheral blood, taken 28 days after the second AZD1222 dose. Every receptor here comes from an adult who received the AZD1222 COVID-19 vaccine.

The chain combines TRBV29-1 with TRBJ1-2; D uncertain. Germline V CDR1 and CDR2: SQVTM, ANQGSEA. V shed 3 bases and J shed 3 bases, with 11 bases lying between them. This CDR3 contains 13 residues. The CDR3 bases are TGCAGCGTTGACCCCCGGAAAGACTATGGCTACACCTTC. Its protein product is CSVDPRKDYGYTF.

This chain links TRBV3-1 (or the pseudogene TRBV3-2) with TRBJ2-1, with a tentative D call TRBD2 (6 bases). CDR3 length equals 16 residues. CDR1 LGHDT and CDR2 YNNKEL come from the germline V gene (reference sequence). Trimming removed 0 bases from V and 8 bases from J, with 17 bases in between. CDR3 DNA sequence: TGTGCCAGCAGCCAAGATACCGGGAGTAGGATGCATGAGCAGTTCTTC. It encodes CASSQDTGSRMHEQFF.

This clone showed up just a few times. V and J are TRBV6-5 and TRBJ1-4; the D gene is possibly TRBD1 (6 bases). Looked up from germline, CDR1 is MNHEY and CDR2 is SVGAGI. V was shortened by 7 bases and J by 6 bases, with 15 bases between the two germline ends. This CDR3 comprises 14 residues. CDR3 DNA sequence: TGTGCCAGCAAAGACACAGGGTGGGATGAAAAACTGTTTTTT. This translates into CASKDTGWDEKLFF.

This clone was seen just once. The DNA of the CDR3 is TGTGCCACCAGCCCGCGACGAGGGAGACTGGAGACCCAGTACTTC. Amino acid sequence: CATSPRRGRLETQYF. J is TRBJ2-5 and V is TRBV15; perhaps TRBD2 as D (5 bases). V lost 5 bases, J lost 5 bases, and 18 bases lay in between. The CDR3 length is 15 residues. CDR1 and CDR2 (germline): LNHNV, YYDKDF (reference sequence).

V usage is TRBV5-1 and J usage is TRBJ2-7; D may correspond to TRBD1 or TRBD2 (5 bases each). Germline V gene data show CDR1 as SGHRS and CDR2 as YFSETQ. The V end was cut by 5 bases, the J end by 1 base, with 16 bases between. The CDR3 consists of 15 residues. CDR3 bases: TGCGCCAGCAGACGGGACGGTTCAGGATCCTACGAGCAGTACTTC. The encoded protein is CASRRDGSGSYEQYF.

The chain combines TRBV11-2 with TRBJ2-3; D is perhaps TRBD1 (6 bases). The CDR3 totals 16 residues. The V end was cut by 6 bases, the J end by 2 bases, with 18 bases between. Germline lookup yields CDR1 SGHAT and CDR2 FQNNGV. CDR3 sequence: CASRLQYRASTDTQYF. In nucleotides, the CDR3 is TGTGCCAGCAGGCTACAATACAGGGCGTCCACAGATACGCAGTATTTT.

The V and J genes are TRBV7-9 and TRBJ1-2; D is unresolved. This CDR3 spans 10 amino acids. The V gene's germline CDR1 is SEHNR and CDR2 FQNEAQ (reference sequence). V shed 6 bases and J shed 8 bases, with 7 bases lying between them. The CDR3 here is CASRPLGYTF. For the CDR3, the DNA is TGTGCCAGCAGGCCGCTCGGCTACACCTTC.

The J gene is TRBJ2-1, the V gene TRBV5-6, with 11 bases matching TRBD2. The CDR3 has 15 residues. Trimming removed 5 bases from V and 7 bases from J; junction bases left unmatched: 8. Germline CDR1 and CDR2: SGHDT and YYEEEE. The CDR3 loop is CASSLELAGVNEQFF. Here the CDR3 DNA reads TGTGCCAGCAGTCTCGAACTAGCGGGAGTTAATGAGCAGTTCTTC.

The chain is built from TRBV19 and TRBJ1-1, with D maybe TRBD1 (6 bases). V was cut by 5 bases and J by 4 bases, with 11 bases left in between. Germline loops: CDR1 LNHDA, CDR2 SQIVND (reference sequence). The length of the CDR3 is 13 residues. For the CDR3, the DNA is TGTGCCAGTAGTCGGGACACGGGCACTGAAGCTTTCTTT. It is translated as CASSRDTGTEAFF.

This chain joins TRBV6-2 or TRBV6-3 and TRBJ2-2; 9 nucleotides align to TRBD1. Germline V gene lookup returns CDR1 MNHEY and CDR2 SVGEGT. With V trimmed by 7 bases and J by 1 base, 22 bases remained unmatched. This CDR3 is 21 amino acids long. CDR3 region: CASTPAPGTGSYFKNTGELFF. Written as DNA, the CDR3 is TGTGCCAGCACCCCGGCGCCAGGGACAGGGTCTTACTTTAAGAACACCGGGGAGCTGTTTTTT.

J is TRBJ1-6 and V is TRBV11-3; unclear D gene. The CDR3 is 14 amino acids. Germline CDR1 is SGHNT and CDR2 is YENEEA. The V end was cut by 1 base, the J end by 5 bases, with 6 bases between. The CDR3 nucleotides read TGTGCCAGCAGCTTAGGGAGAAATAATTCACCCCTCCACTTT. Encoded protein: CASSLGRNNSPLHF.

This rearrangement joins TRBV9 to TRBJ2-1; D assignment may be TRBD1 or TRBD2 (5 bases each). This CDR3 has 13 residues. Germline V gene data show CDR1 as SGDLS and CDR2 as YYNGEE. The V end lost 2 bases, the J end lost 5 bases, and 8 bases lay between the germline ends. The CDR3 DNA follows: TGTGCCAGCAGCGTCGGGACCAACAATGAGCAGTTCTTC. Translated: CASSVGTNNEQFF.

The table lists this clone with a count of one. The CDR3 DNA follows: TGTGCCAGTAGTAAATCAGGGACACCAGGCTACGAGCAGTACTTC. Protein: CASSKSGTPGYEQYF. The V and J genes are TRBV19 and TRBJ2-7, with D possibly being TRBD1 (6 bases). Germline V gives CDR1 LNHDA, CDR2 SQIVND (reference sequence). Trimming took 4 bases from V and 3 from J, leaving 16 bases between them. The CDR3 spans 15 residues.

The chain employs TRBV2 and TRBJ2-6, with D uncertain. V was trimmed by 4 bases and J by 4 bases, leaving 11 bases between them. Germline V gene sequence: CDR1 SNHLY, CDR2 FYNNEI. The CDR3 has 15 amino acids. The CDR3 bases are TGTGCCAGCAGTGTCTACGCGACAGGGGCCAACGTCCTGACTTTC. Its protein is CASSVYATGANVLTF.